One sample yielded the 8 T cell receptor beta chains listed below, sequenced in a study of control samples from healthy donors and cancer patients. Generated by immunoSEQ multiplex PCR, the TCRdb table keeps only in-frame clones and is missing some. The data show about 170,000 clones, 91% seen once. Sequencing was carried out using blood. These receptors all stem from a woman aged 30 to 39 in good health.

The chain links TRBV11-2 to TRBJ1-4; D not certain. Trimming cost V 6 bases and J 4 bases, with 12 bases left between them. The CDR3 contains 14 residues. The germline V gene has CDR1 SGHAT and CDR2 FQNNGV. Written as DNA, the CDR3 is TGTGCCAGCAGTCCGGGAGGAGGTAATGAAAAACTGTTTTTT. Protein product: CASSPGGGNEKLFF.

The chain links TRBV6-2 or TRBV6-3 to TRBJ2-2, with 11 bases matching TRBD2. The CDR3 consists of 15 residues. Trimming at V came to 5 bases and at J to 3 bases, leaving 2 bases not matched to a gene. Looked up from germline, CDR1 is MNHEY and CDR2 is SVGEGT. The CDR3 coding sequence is TGTGCCAGCAGTCTGGGACTAGCGGACACCGGGGAGCTGTTTTTT. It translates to CASSLGLADTGELFF.

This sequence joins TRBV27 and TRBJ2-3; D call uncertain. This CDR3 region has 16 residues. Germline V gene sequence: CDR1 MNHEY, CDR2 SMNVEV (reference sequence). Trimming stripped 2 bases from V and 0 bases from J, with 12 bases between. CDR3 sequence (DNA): TGTGCCAGCAGTTTACTACACCGATATAGCACAGATACGCAGTATTTT. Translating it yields CASSLLHRYSTDTQYF.

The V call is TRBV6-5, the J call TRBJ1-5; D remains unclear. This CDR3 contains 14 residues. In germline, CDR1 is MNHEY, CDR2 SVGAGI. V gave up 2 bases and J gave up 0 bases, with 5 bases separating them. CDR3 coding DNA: TGTGCCAGCAGTTACCACAATAGCAATCAGCCCCAGCATTTT. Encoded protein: CASSYHNSNQPQHF.

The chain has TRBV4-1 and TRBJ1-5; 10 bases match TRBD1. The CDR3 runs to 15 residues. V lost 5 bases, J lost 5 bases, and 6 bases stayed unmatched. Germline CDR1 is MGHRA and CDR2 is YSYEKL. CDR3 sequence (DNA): TGCGCCAGCAGCGCCGCCGGGACAGGGGATCAGCCCCAGCATTTT. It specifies CASSAAGTGDQPQHF.

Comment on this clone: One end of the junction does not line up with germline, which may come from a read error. CDR3 DNA sequence: TGTGCCAGCAGGTTAGCGGGTGGAGCCAAAAACATTCAGTACTTC. Translated, it gives CASRLAGGAKNIQYF. The V call is TRBV7-2, the J call TRBJ2-4; 7 bases map to TRBD2. Germline values: CDR1 SGHTA, CDR2 FQGNSA. The CDR3 extends over 15 amino acids.

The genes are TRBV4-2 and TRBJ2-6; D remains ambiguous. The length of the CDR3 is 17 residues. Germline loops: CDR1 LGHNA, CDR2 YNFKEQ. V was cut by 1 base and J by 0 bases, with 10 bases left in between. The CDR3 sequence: CASSQGVSSSGANVLTF. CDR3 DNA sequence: TGTGCCAGCAGCCAAGGAGTCAGCTCCTCTGGGGCCAACGTCCTGACTTTC.

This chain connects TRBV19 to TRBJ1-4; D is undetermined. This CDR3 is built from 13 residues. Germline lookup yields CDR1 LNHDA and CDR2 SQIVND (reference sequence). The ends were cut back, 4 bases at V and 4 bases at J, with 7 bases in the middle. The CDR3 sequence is CASSKDGNEKLFF. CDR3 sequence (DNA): TGTGCCAGTAGTAAGGACGGTAATGAAAAACTGTTTTTT. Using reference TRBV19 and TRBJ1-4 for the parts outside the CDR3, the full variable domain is DGGITQSPKYLFRKEGQNVTLSCEQNLNHDAMYWYRQDPGQGLRLIYYSQIVNDFQKGDIAEGYSVSREKKESFPLTVTSAQKNPTAFYLCASSKDGNEKLFFGSGTQLSVL.